This TCR beta chain was documented in a study of blood T cell repertoires in COVID-19. Study at large: The United States, Italy and Spain were the sources of the acute and convalescent COVID-19 samples. PBMCs, B-cell-depleted T cells, or T cells provided the cDNA or gDNA that made up the material.

The CDR3 contains 15 residues. Trimming cost V 5 bases and J 4 bases, with 17 bases left between them. The germline gives CDR1 PRHDT, CDR2 FYEKMQ (reference sequence). This clone showed up just once. In the original workflow: Reference gene primer amplification in the assay estimated nucleated cell counts. Data came from immunoSEQ multiplex PCR; TCRdb stores just in-frame clones and leaves some out. V and J calls and clone size follow that table, whereas D and trimming were derived from the DNA. The sample holds 95,000 to 110,000 clones, 75% to 90% seen once. Sequencing was carried out using peripheral blood. The chain employs TRBV13 and TRBJ1-2; D not resolved. The clonotype originates from a human donor in a cohort sampled during active or convalescent COVID-19. CDR3 in amino acids: CASSRPYMASYGYTF. The CDR3 nucleotides are TGTGCCAGCAGCAGGCCCTACATGGCTAGCTATGGCTACACCTTC.